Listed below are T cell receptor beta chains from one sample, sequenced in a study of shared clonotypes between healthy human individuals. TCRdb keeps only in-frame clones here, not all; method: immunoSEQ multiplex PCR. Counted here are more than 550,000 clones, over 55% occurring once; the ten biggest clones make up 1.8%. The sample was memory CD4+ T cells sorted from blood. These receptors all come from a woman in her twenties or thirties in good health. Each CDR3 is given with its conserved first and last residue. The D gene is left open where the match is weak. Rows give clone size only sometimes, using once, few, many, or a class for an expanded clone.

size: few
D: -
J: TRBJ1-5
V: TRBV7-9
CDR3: CASTEGNQPQHF
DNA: TGTGCCAGCACCGAGGGGAATCAGCCCCAGCATTTT

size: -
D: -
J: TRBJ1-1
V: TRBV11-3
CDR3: CASSLQGNTEAFF
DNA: TGTGCCAGCAGCCTCCAGGGTAACACTGAAGCTTTCTTT

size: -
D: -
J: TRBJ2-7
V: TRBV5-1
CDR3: CASSLEVSMSSYEQYF
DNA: TGCGCCAGCAGCTTGGAGGTATCGATGAGCTCCTACGAGCAGTACTTC

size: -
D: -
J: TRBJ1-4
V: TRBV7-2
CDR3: CASSLFIVNEKLFF
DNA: TGTGCCAGCAGCTTATTTATAGTTAATGAAAAACTGTTTTTT

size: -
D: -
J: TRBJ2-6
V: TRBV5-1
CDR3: CASSLVTDSGANVLTF
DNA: TGCGCCAGCAGCTTGGTAACGGACTCTGGGGCCAACGTCCTGACTTTC

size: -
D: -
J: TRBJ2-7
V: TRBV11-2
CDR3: CASSTSGALKAHEQYF
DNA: TGTGCCAGCAGCACTAGTGGGGCCCTTAAAGCCCACGAGCAGTACTTC

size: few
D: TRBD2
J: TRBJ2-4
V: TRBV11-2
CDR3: CASSLATSVNIQYF
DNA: TGTGCCAGCAGCTTAGCGACTAGCGTAAACATTCAGTACTTC

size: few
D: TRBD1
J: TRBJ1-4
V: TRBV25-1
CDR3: CASSARDSSNEKLFF
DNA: TGTGCCAGCAGCGCCAGGGACAGCAGTAATGAAAAACTGTTTTTT

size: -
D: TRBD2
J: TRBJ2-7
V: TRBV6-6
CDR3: CASTSHSRGSFSEQYF
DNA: TGTGCCAGCACATCCCATTCTCGCGGGAGTTTTTCCGAGCAGTACTTC

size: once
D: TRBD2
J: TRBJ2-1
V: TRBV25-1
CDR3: CASSEGRREAHHEQFF
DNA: TGTGCCAGCAGTGAAGGGCGGCGGGAGGCCCACCATGAGCAGTTCTTC

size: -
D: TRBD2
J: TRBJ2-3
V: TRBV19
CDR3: CASSSGGLAADTQYF
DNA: TGTGCCAGTAGTTCCGGGGGACTAGCGGCAGATACGCAGTATTTT

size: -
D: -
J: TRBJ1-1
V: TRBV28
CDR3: CASSLVGEAFF
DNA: TGTGCCAGCAGTTTAGTGGGTGAAGCTTTCTTT

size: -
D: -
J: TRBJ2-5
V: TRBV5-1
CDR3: CASSFRPQQGQETQYF
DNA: TGCGCCAGCAGCTTCCGTCCTCAGCAGGGGCAAGAGACCCAGTACTTC

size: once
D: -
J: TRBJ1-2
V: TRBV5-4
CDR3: CASSLTGSANYGYTF
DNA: TGTGCCAGCAGCTTGACCGGCAGCGCAAACTATGGCTACACCTTC

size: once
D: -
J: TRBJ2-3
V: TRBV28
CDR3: CASSFIGNTQYF
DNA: TGTGCCAGCAGTTTCATTGGGAATACGCAGTATTTT

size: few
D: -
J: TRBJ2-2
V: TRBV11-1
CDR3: CASSLVGFTGELFF
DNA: TGTGCCAGCAGCTTAGTCGGTTTTACCGGGGAGCTGTTTTTT

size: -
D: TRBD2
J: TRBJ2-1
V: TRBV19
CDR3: CASSERTSDPREQFF
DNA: TGTGCCAGTAGTGAGAGGACTAGCGACCCCAGGGAGCAGTTCTTC

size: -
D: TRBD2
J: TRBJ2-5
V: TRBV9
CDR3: CASSVSGTGGTQYF
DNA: TGTGCCAGCAGCGTAAGCGGGACCGGGGGGACCCAGTACTTC

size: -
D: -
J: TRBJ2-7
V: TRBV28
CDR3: CASRPQGFPYEQYF
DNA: TGTGCCAGCAGACCTCAGGGATTCCCCTACGAGCAGTACTTC

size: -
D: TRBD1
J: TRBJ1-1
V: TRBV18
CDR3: CASSQGATITEAFF
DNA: TGTGCCAGCTCACAGGGGGCTACCATCACTGAAGCTTTCTTT

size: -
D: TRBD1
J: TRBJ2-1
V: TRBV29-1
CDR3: CSVARDRNEQFF
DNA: TGCAGCGTTGCCCGGGACAGGAATGAGCAGTTCTTC

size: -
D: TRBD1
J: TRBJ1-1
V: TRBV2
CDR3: CATGGMNTEAFF
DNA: TGTGCCACAGGGGGGATGAACACTGAAGCTTTCTTT